The 13 T cell receptor beta chains reported below all come from one sample, sequenced in a study of Graves' ophthalmopathy and Graves' hyperthyroidism. Amplification from RNA transcripts yielded the TCR beta CDR3 regions. Second-round multiplex PCR came after a first-round RT-PCR that employed HTBI primers. TCRdb re-analysed the multiplex PCR reads in MiXCR, keeping a single row per CDR3 protein. The sample holds roughly 600,000 distinct CDR3 sequences, about 40% seen once. The source material was peripheral blood or thyroid tissue (not recorded which). All receptors derive from an adult man with Graves' hyperthyroidism.

The count of this clonotype is one. The CDR3 end shows no conserved phenylalanine or tryptophan, and so a read error is likely. The chain uses TRBV10-3 and TRBJ2-7; tentatively, D is TRBD2 (5 bases). CDR3 size: 13 residues. The germline gives CDR1 ENHRY, CDR2 SYGVKD. In nucleotides, the CDR3 is TGTGCCAGCAGTGAGGGAATGCTCTACGAGCAGTACTCC. Translation gives CASSEGMLYEQYS.

The sample holds many counts of this clonotype. The CDR3 DNA is TGCGCCAGCAGCGGTGGCCCGACGGGTGTCTATGGCTACACCTTC. Translated, it gives CASSGGPTGVYGYTF. The V call is TRBV5-1, the J call TRBJ1-2, with no clear D. The ends were cut back, 4 bases at V and 4 bases at J, with 17 bases in the middle. The CDR3 is 15 residues long. CDR1 is SGHRS and CDR2 is YFSETQ in the germline V gene.

The genes are TRBV7-6 and TRBJ1-3, with TRBD1 as a possible D gene (6 bases). Trimming left V 1 base short and J 8 bases short, with 15 bases between. The CDR3 runs 15 residues. Germline V gene lookup returns CDR1 SGHVS and CDR2 FNYEAQ. The CDR3 bases are TGTGCCAGCAGCTTAGTACAGGGACGAAGAGACACCATATATTTT. The encoded protein is CASSLVQGRRDTIYF.

This chain links TRBV19 with TRBJ2-7; D possibly corresponds to TRBD1 (5 bases). Per germline, CDR1 LNHDA and CDR2 SQIVND (reference sequence). This CDR3 is built from 11 residues. In nucleotides, the CDR3 is TGTGTAGCAGGGCCCACCTACGAGCAGTACTTC. Translation gives CVAGPTYEQYF.

With regard to this clonotype: This may be a read error: a much more frequent sequence differs by one nucleotide. Likely a read error: the CDR3 ends without its conserved phenylalanine or tryptophan. The rearrangement uses TRBV12-3 or TRBV12-4 and TRBJ2-2; maybe TRBD2 (5 bases). V lost 6 bases to trimming and J lost 6 bases, with 11 bases between them. CDR3 size: 13 residues. Written as DNA, the CDR3 is TGTGCCAGCAGCGAGGGATGGGCCGGGGAGCTGTTTTCT. It encodes CASSEGWAGELFS.

This rearrangement joins TRBV7-6 to TRBJ2-2, with D unresolved. The CDR3 consists of 11 residues. V was shortened by 11 bases and J by 5 bases, with 9 bases between the two germline ends. Looked up from germline, CDR1 is SGHVS and CDR2 is FNYEAQ. The CDR3 loop is CAWDGTGELFF. The CDR3 DNA reads as TGTGCCTGGGATGGAACCGGGGAGCTGTTTTTT.

This clonotype was observed at least ten times. V gene TRBV7-9 combines with J gene TRBJ2-3, with no clear D. CDR3 length: 13 residues. V gave up 10 bases and J gave up 1 base, with 12 bases separating them. Per the germline V gene, CDR1 is SEHNR and CDR2 is FQNEAQ (reference sequence). CDR3 sequence (DNA): TGTGCCATCCAAAGACCCGGCACAGATACGCAGTATTTT. This gives the protein CAIQRPGTDTQYF.

The V gene is TRBV7-8, the J gene TRBJ1-2; D is possibly TRBD1 (5 bases). V shed 8 bases and J shed 1 base, with 11 bases lying between them. The length of the CDR3 is 13 residues. Germline V gives CDR1 SGHVS, CDR2 FQNEAQ. This CDR3 is CASSPQDNYGYTF. The CDR3, as DNA: TGTGCCAGCTCACCACAGGATAACTATGGCTACACCTTC.

On this clonotype: Being one base from a much bigger clone, this may be a read error. This chain joins TRBV5-5 and TRBJ1-2; D gene uncertain. The CDR3 is made up of 14 amino acids. Germline V gene sequence: CDR1 SGHKS, CDR2 YYEKEE (reference sequence). V lost 4 bases and J 2 bases, leaving 12 bases between the germline ends. CDR3 in amino acids: CASSRSEGNYGYTF. CDR3 sequence (DNA): TGTGCCAGCAGCCGGTCAGAAGGCAACTATGGCTACACCTTC.

Many counts were recorded for this clonotype. The V call is TRBV2, the J call TRBJ1-6, with TRBD1 identical over 7 bases. The V segment lost 3 bases and the J segment 7 bases; nucleotides outside the gene matches: 3. Germline V gene lookup returns CDR1 SNHLY and CDR2 FYNNEI. The CDR3 length is 14 residues. The CDR3: CASSEDRSNSPLHF. For the CDR3, the DNA is TGTGCCAGCAGTGAGGACAGGAGCAATTCACCCCTCCACTTT.

V gene TRBV20-1 combines with J gene TRBJ2-3; 7 positions match TRBD2. Trimming removed 7 bases from V and 13 bases from J; junction bases left unmatched: 11. This CDR3 is built from 11 residues. Per the germline V gene, CDR1 is DFQATT and CDR2 is SNEGSKA (reference sequence). This chain's CDR3 is CSGSALAEKYF. CDR3 DNA sequence: TGCAGTGGTAGTGCCCTAGCGGAGAAGTATTTT.

This clonotype was counted ten times or more. The V and J genes are TRBV7-2 and TRBJ1-5, with TRBD1 identical over 7 bases. Germline loops: CDR1 SGHTA, CDR2 FQGNSA. The CDR3 is 15 amino acids. With 1 base clipped from V and 5 bases from J, the junction kept 5 bases outside the gene matches. CDR3 nucleotide sequence: TGTGCCAGCAGCTTAGACGACAGGGCACATCAGCCCCAGCATTTT. Translating gives CASSLDDRAHQPQHF. The full variable domain, with the rest looked up from reference TRBV7-2 and TRBJ1-5, is GAGVSQSPSNKVTEKGKDVELRCDPISGHTALYWYRQSLGQGLEFLIYFQGNSAPDKSGLPSDRFSAERTGGSVSTLTIQRTQQEDSAVYLCASSLDDRAHQPQHFGDGTRLSIL.

The chain has TRBV7-9 and TRBJ1-1; tentative D call: TRBD1 (6 bases). This CDR3 region has 16 residues. Germline V gives CDR1 SEHNR, CDR2 FQNEAQ (reference sequence). Trimming cost V 5 bases and J 4 bases, with 20 bases left between them. CDR3 residues: CASSTRWGGASTEAFF. CDR3 in DNA: TGTGCCAGCAGCACCCGGTGGGGGGGGGCGAGCACTGAAGCTTTCTTT.